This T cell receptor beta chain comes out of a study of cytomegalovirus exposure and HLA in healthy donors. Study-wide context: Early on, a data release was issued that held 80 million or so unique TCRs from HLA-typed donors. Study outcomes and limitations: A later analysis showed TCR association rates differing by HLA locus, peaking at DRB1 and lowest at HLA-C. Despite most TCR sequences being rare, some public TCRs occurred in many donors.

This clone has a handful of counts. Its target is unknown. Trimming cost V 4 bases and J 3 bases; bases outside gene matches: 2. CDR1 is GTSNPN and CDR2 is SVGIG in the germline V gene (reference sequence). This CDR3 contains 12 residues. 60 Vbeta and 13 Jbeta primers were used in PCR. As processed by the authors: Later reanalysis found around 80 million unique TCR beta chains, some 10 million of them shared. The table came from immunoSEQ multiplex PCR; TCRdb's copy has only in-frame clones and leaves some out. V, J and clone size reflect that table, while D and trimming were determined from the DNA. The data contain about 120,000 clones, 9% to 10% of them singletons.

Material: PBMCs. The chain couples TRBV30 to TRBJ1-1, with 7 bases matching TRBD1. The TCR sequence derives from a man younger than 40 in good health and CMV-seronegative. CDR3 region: CAWNQGDTEAFF. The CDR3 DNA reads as TGTGCCTGGAATCAGGGGGACACTGAAGCTTTCTTT. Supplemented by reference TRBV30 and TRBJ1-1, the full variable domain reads SQTIHQWPATLVQPVGSPLSLECTVEGTSNPNLYWYRQAAGRGLQLLFYSVGIGQISSEVPQNLSASRPQDRQFILSSKKLLLSDSGFYLCAWNQGDTEAFFGQGTRLTVV.